The 27 T cell receptor beta chains reported below all come from one sample, sequenced in a study of blood T cell repertoires in COVID-19. Clones were sequenced by immunoSEQ multiplex PCR, and TCRdb holds only the in-frame ones, with some missing. The repertoire consists of tens of thousands of clones, with 88% occurring once and the leading ten covering approximately 9.6%. Input material: peripheral blood. The receptors derive from a man aged 50-59 years with active COVID-19.

The chain combines TRBV5-1 with TRBJ2-1; 7 bases line up with TRBD2. V was pared by 5 bases and J by 8 bases, with 10 bases of the junction left unmatched. The CDR3 has 14 amino acids. Germline V gene sequence: CDR1 SGHRS, CDR2 YFSETQ. DNA for the CDR3: TGCGCCAGCAGAACCCTAGCGGAAGGGTATGAGCAGTTCTTC. It encodes CASRTLAEGYEQFF.

The chain is built from TRBV6-6 and TRBJ2-7; D is perhaps TRBD2 (6 bases). CDR3 length: 12 amino acids. V lost 7 bases to trimming and J lost 4 bases, with 11 bases between them. CDR1 MNHNY and CDR2 SVGAGI come from the germline V gene (reference sequence). The CDR3, as DNA: TGTGCCAGCACGGGTGGGGGGTACGAGCAGTACTTC. It is translated as CASTGGGYEQYF.

The genes are TRBV4-1 and TRBJ2-2, with TRBD2 matching over 7 bases. This CDR3 has 16 residues. Trimming removed 4 bases from V and 0 bases from J; junction bases left unmatched: 5. Germline lookup yields CDR1 MGHRA and CDR2 YSYEKL. Written as DNA, the CDR3 is TGCGCCAGCAGCCGGCGGGAGATATCGAACACCGGGGAGCTGTTTTTT. Encoded protein: CASSRREISNTGELFF.

This clone was counted once. The chain employs TRBV9 and TRBJ2-4; 7 bases are shared with TRBD2. This CDR3 contains 16 residues. Germline V lookup: CDR1 SGDLS, CDR2 YYNGEE. The ends lost 4 bases at V and 9 bases at J; junction bases unmatched: 16. The CDR3 protein is CASSPTTSPSWGIQYF. CDR3 bases: TGTGCCAGCAGCCCCACGACTAGCCCATCCTGGGGCATTCAGTACTTC.

CDR3 amino acids: CASSSGSYAGNTIYF. The CDR3 coding sequence is TGTGCCAGCAGCAGCGGGAGCTATGCTGGAAACACCATATATTTT. The chain links TRBV9 to TRBJ1-3; D is uncertain. CDR1 and CDR2 (germline): SGDLS, YYNGEE. The V gene lost 4 bases and the J gene lost 2 bases, with 13 bases spanning the gap. CDR3 length equals 15 residues.

V is TRBV7-8 and J is TRBJ1-4, with unresolved D. Germline lookup yields CDR1 SGHVS and CDR2 FQNEAQ. The ends were cut back, 2 bases at V and 0 bases at J, with 4 bases in the middle. The CDR3 is 14 residues long. The CDR3, as DNA: TGTGCCAGCAGCTTACCGGCAACTAATGAAAAACTGTTTTTT. Its protein product is CASSLPATNEKLFF. Combining the CDR3 with reference TRBV7-8 and TRBJ1-4 gives the whole variable domain GAGVSQSPRYKVAKRGQDVALRCDPISGHVSLFWYQQALGQGPEFLTYFQNEAQLDKSGLPSDRFFAERPEGSVSTLKIQRTQQEDSAVYLCASSLPATNEKLFFGSGTQLSVL.

This clone was counted once. The genes are TRBV28 and TRBJ2-2; D perhaps matches TRBD2 (6 bases). From germline, CDR1 is MDHEN and CDR2 SYDVKM. Trimming took 7 bases from V and 6 from J, leaving 24 bases between them. The CDR3 runs 17 residues. The CDR3 DNA reads TGTGCCAGCACAAATCGGAGGGATGTTCTGGGCCCCGGGGAGCTGTTTTTT. This sequence encodes CASTNRRDVLGPGELFF.

The rearrangement uses TRBV12-5 and TRBJ1-5; 9 nucleotides align to TRBD1. Germline CDR1 and CDR2: LGHNT and FRNRAP. Trimming at V came to 6 bases and at J to 1 base, leaving 4 bases not matched to a gene. This CDR3 comprises 15 residues. CDR3: CASGGTGRSNQPQHF. Written as DNA, the CDR3 is TGTGCTAGTGGGGGGACAGGGCGCAGCAATCAGCCCCAGCATTTT. Based on the CDR3 plus reference TRBV12-5 and TRBJ1-5, the full variable domain is DARVTQTPRHKVTEMGQEVTMRCQPILGHNTVFWYRQTMMQGLELLAYFRNRAPLDDSGMPKDRFSAEMPDATLATLKIQPSEPRDSAVYFCASGGTGRSNQPQHFGDGTRLSIL.

V is TRBV18 and J is TRBJ1-2; 8 bases agree with TRBD1. The V gene end was trimmed by 5 bases and the J gene end by 6 bases; junction bases not matched to a gene: 8. The CDR3 is 14 residues long. From germline, CDR1 is KGHSH and CDR2 LQKENI. DNA of the CDR3: TGTGCCAGCTCATCCCGACAGGGGAGCGATGGCTACACCTTC. Amino acid sequence: CASSSRQGSDGYTF.

The chain carries TRBV19 and TRBJ2-7; 10 bases fit TRBD1. The V segment lost 5 bases and the J segment 0 bases; nucleotides outside the gene matches: 7. This CDR3 has 16 residues. Per the germline V gene, CDR1 is LNHDA and CDR2 is SQIVND (reference sequence). The CDR3 nucleotides read TGTGCCAGTAGTCCTCCCCGGACAGGGGGCTCCTACGAGCAGTACTTC. This translates into CASSPPRTGGSYEQYF.

The chain combines TRBV24-1 with TRBJ1-2; 8 positions agree with TRBD1. V trimming: 4 bases; J trimming: 8 bases; junction bases outside the gene matches: 8. Germline-derived CDR1 and CDR2 are KGHDR and SFDVKD. This CDR3 is 14 amino acids long. CDR3 nucleotides: TGTGCCACCAGTGACCAACACAGGGGGAGGGGCTACACCTTC. Translation: CATSDQHRGRGYTF.

This clone was seen a few times. This chain joins TRBV4-1 and TRBJ1-2, with TRBD1 matching over 8 bases. Trimming removed 2 bases from V and 0 bases from J; junction bases left unmatched: 5. In germline, CDR1 is MGHRA, CDR2 YSYEKL. The CDR3 totals 16 residues. CDR3 in amino acids: CASSQSPGQANYGYTF. The CDR3 DNA follows: TGCGCCAGCAGCCAAAGCCCGGGACAGGCTAACTATGGCTACACCTTC.

This chain joins TRBV7-2 and TRBJ2-2; 7 bases are shared with TRBD1. Germline CDR1 SGHTA, CDR2 FQGNSA. With V trimmed by 4 bases and J by 5 bases, 4 bases remained unmatched. This CDR3 is built from 14 residues. The CDR3: CASSSVTGTGELFF. The CDR3 DNA reads as TGTGCCAGCAGCTCCGTGACAGGGACCGGGGAGCTGTTTTTT.

Details on this clone: Its ends do not fully match the called genes, so a read error is possible. This chain uses TRBV7-2 with TRBJ2-1; TRBD2 might be the D (6 bases). Germline V CDR1 and CDR2: SGHTA, FQGNSA. CDR3 length: 15 amino acids. CDR3 amino acids: CASSIAASSYNEQFF. Here the CDR3 DNA reads TGTGCCAGCAGCATAGCGGCAAGCTCCTACAATGAGCAGTTCTTC.

The chain uses TRBV30 and TRBJ2-5; 11 nucleotides match TRBD2. V was clipped by 5 bases and J by 7 bases; unmatched bases: 6. The CDR3 is made up of 13 amino acids. Germline V gene lookup returns CDR1 GTSNPN and CDR2 SVGIG (reference sequence). CDR3 loop: CAWSSGGQGTQYF. CDR3 sequence (DNA): TGTGCCTGGTCTAGCGGGGGGCAGGGGACCCAGTACTTC.

CDR3: CASSRQGDEQYF. CDR3 sequence (DNA): TGTGCCAGCAGCCGACAGGGTGACGAGCAGTACTTC. This chain joins TRBV11-2 and TRBJ2-7; 7 bases line up with TRBD1. V gave up 5 bases and J gave up 5 bases; unmatched junction bases: 3. CDR1 SGHAT and CDR2 FQNNGV come from the germline V gene. The CDR3 has 12 amino acids.

The V call is TRBV30, the J call TRBJ2-2; the D gene is possibly TRBD2 (6 bases). Between the trimmed V and J ends, which lost 4 bases and 5 bases, there was a span of 14 bases. The germline V gene encodes CDR1 GTSNPN and CDR2 SVGIG (reference sequence). CDR3 size: 14 residues. CDR3 protein: CAWTSTRPTGELFF. The CDR3 nucleotides are TGTGCCTGGACGTCGACTAGGCCAACCGGGGAGCTGTTTTTT.

The chain links TRBV6-6 to TRBJ2-2, with a weak D call TRBD2 (5 bases). The CDR3 loop spans 16 amino acids. Germline lookup yields CDR1 MNHNY and CDR2 SVGAGI (reference sequence). Trimming stripped 5 bases from V and 3 bases from J, with 16 bases between. CDR3 sequence: CASSRGVTGYTGELFF. For the CDR3, the DNA is TGTGCCAGCAGTCGAGGAGTTACGGGGTACACCGGGGAGCTGTTTTTT.

The chain employs TRBV25-1 and TRBJ1-2, with D perhaps TRBD1 (5 bases). V lost 1 base and J lost 4, with 10 bases in between. Germline values: CDR1 MGHDK, CDR2 SYGVNS. CDR3 length equals 14 residues. CDR3 protein: CASSESLGRYGYTF. For the CDR3, the DNA is TGTGCCAGCAGTGAATCTCTGGGGCGCTATGGCTACACCTTC.

The chain joins TRBV5-5 to TRBJ2-1; 7 positions match TRBD1. Germline CDR1 SGHKS, CDR2 YYEKEE (reference sequence). The ends lost 0 bases at V and 7 bases at J; junction bases unmatched: 13. The CDR3 loop spans 17 amino acids. The CDR3 spells CASSLGYRDSPRNEQFF. Written as DNA, the CDR3 is TGTGCCAGCAGCTTGGGTTATCGGGACAGCCCTAGAAATGAGCAGTTCTTC.

J is TRBJ2-3 and V is TRBV2; 7 nucleotides align to TRBD2. The germline V gene has CDR1 SNHLY and CDR2 FYNNEI. The CDR3 has 15 amino acids. J lost 1 base, V lost 3 bases, and 4 bases had no gene match. The CDR3 DNA reads TGTGCCAGCAGTGAGGGGAGGGGTGGCACAGATACGCAGTATTTT. Residues: CASSEGRGGTDTQYF. Filled out from reference TRBV2 and TRBJ2-3, the complete variable domain reads EPEVTQTPSHQVTQMGQEVILRCVPISNHLYFYWYRQILGQKVEFLVSFYNNEISEKSEIFDDQFSVERPDGSNFTLKIRSTKLEDSAMYFCASSEGRGGTDTQYFGPGTRLTVL.

The chain is built from TRBV4-2 and TRBJ2-2; D is possibly TRBD2 (5 bases). V was shortened by 1 base and J by 7 bases, with 10 bases between the two germline ends. Looked up from germline, CDR1 is LGHNA and CDR2 is YNFKEQ. This CDR3 contains 14 residues. The CDR3 spells CASSQGSGDGELFF. CDR3 coding DNA: TGTGCCAGCAGCCAAGGTTCCGGGGACGGGGAGCTGTTTTTT.

The J gene is TRBJ2-3, the V gene TRBV18; D uncertain. The germline V and J ends were trimmed by 0 bases and 1 base, with 11 bases remaining between them. Germline CDR1 KGHSH, CDR2 LQKENI. The CDR3 is 16 amino acids. Here the CDR3 reads CASSPPSSDRTDTQYF. DNA of the CDR3: TGTGCCAGCTCACCACCTTCCAGCGACCGCACAGATACGCAGTATTTT.

This chain joins TRBV6-6 and TRBJ2-1, with D perhaps TRBD1 (6 bases). Germline V lookup: CDR1 MNHNY, CDR2 SVGAGI (reference sequence). This CDR3 contains 14 residues. Between the trimmed V and J ends, which lost 7 bases and 7 bases, there was a span of 17 bases. The CDR3 is CASTLEQGKNEQFF. The CDR3 DNA is TGTGCCAGCACTCTAGAACAGGGAAAGAATGAGCAGTTCTTC.

The V and J genes are TRBV2 and TRBJ2-1, with D possibly being TRBD2 (7 bases). Germline CDR1 reads SNHLY; CDR2 reads FYNNEI. Between the trimmed V and J ends, which lost 10 bases and 2 bases, there was a span of 18 bases. CDR3 size: 15 residues. CDR3 loop: CATRRGGGAYNEQFF. DNA for the CDR3: TGTGCCACCCGCCGAGGGGGGGGCGCCTACAATGAGCAGTTCTTC.

The rearrangement links TRBV19 to TRBJ1-4; D remains unclear. The CDR3 sequence is 11 residues long. The V end was cut by 8 bases, the J end by 8 bases, with 9 bases between. The germline V gene has CDR1 LNHDA and CDR2 SQIVND (reference sequence). In nucleotides, the CDR3 is TGTGCCAGTCGGTCGGAGGAAAAACTGTTTTTT. Translated, it gives CASRSEEKLFF.

V usage is TRBV9 and J usage is TRBJ1-3, with D unresolved. The CDR3 totals 22 residues. CDR1 and CDR2 from the germline V gene are SGDLS and YYNGEE. Trimming left V 2 bases short and J 0 bases short, with 30 bases between. Here the CDR3 DNA reads TGTGCCAGCAGCGTGGAGGTACGAGAGTTTGGAGGTCGGACCCCCTCTGGAAACACCATATATTTT. This sequence encodes CASSVEVREFGGRTPSGNTIYF. Using reference TRBV9 and TRBJ1-3 for the parts outside the CDR3, the full variable domain is DSGVTQTPKHLITATGQRVTLRCSPRSGDLSVYWYQQSLDQGLQFLIQYYNGEERAKGNILERFSAQQFPDLHSELNLSSLELGDSALYFCASSVEVREFGGRTPSGNTIYFGEGSWLTVV.